Below are 18 T cell receptor beta chains sequenced from a single sample in a study of CD8 T cells in Susac syndrome. RNA was extracted with the RNeasy kit, and a quantity of roughly 0.45 to 1 ug was reverse transcribed using random hexamers. TCRdb reanalysed the immunoSEQ multiplex PCR reads using MiXCR and keeps one entry per CDR3 protein. The sample records about 300,000 distinct CDR3 sequences, 65% to 90% being singletons. Sequencing input: CD8+ T cells from PBMCs. These receptors all come from a human donor with multiple sclerosis.

The chain has TRBV20-1 and TRBJ2-3, with no clear D. In germline, CDR1 is DFQATT, CDR2 SNEGSKA (reference sequence). With 6 bases removed from V and 0 bases from J, the gap between germline ends came to 13 bases. The CDR3 is 14 residues long. The CDR3 DNA reads TGCAGTGCCCGCAAGCCGGATAGCACAGATACGCAGTATTTT. Protein sequence: CSARKPDSTDTQYF.

This chain links TRBV7-6 with TRBJ2-5, with 11 bases matching TRBD2. CDR1 and CDR2 (germline): SGHVS, FNYEAQ. J was trimmed by 4 bases and V by 1 base; bases with no gene match: 17. The CDR3 contains 20 residues. The CDR3 loop reads CASSLVWGLAVTLGRETQYF. As DNA, the CDR3 is TGTGCCAGCAGCTTAGTTTGGGGACTAGCGGTTACCCTCGGGCGAGAGACCCAGTACTTC.

This chain connects TRBV9 to TRBJ2-6; D tentatively fits TRBD1 or TRBD2 (6 bases each). V lost 6 bases, J lost 2 bases, and 12 bases lay in between. This CDR3 has 15 residues. Germline lookup yields CDR1 SGDLS and CDR2 YYNGEE. CDR3 residues: CASTGGATGANVLTF. The CDR3 bases are TGTGCCAGCACCGGGGGCGCGACTGGGGCCAACGTCCTGACTTTC.

This chain connects TRBV19 to TRBJ2-1; 14 positions agree with TRBD2. This CDR3 has 21 residues. Germline assignment: CDR1 LNHDA and CDR2 SQIVND (reference sequence). The junction had 15 bases not matched to a gene; V was cut back by 5 bases and J by 0 bases. DNA for the CDR3: TGTGCCAGTAGTCTGCATCTCACCGGGACTAGCGGGAGTAGCTCCTACAATGAGCAGTTCTTC. Translating gives CASSLHLTGTSGSSSYNEQFF.

The chain is built from TRBV11-3 and TRBJ2-1; 11 bases map to TRBD2. The CDR3 extends over 15 amino acids. CDR1 and CDR2 from the germline V gene are SGHNT and YENEEA. J lost 7 bases, V lost 5 bases, and 7 bases had no gene match. CDR3 DNA: TGTGCCAGCAGCCCGAGGGCTAGCGGGAGGAATGAGCAGTTCTTC. Translated, it gives CASSPRASGRNEQFF.

This chain links TRBV9 with TRBJ1-3; D call uncertain. Germline V gene sequence: CDR1 SGDLS, CDR2 YYNGEE. V shed 3 bases and J shed 1 base, with 14 bases lying between them. The CDR3 covers 16 residues. CDR3 bases: TGTGCCAGCAGCGGACGGCCCGGAGATTCTGGAAACACCATATATTTT. Translation gives CASSGRPGDSGNTIYF.

This clonotype appeared once. The genes are TRBV29-1 and TRBJ2-2; 14 bases agree with TRBD2. Germline V CDR1 and CDR2: SQVTM, ANQGSEA. The CDR3 is 17 residues long. The V segment lost 4 bases and the J segment 0 bases; nucleotides outside the gene matches: 4. As DNA, the CDR3 is TGCAGCGTTGCGGGACTAGCGGGAGTGTCGAACACCGGGGAGCTGTTTTTT. Protein: CSVAGLAGVSNTGELFF.

CDR3 sequence (DNA): TGCGCCAGCAGCTTGGTCCCGGAGGATACGCAGTATTTT. This sequence encodes CASSLVPEDTQYF. The chain couples TRBV5-1 to TRBJ2-3; D is unclear. The CDR3 consists of 13 residues. CDR1 and CDR2 from the germline V gene are SGHRS and YFSETQ. Trimming removed 0 bases from V and 6 bases from J, with 8 bases in between.

This clonotype has just a few counts. The chain recombines TRBV27 with TRBJ2-7; TRBD2 matches at 8 bases. V was clipped by 5 bases and J by 4 bases; unmatched bases: 10. Germline V CDR1 and CDR2: MNHEY, SMNVEV (reference sequence). The CDR3 length is 15 residues. The CDR3 is CASSVGLAGGYEQYF. Here the CDR3 DNA reads TGTGCCAGCAGTGTTGGACTAGCCGGAGGTTACGAGCAGTACTTC.

V is TRBV30 and J is TRBJ2-1, with 11 bases aligning to TRBD2. There are 15 residues in the CDR3. Germline V gene lookup returns CDR1 GTSNPN and CDR2 SVGIG (reference sequence). J lost 5 bases, V lost 1 base, and 4 bases had no gene match. CDR3 nucleotides: TGTGCCTGGAGTGGGCTAGCGGGAGGAAACAATGAGCAGTTCTTC. Translated, it gives CAWSGLAGGNNEQFF.

The chain uses TRBV28 and TRBJ2-1, with D perhaps TRBD1 (6 bases). This CDR3 has 15 residues. The germline CDR1 and CDR2 sequences are MDHEN and SYDVKM. The germline V and J ends were trimmed by 6 bases and 6 bases, with 18 bases remaining between them. CDR3 coding DNA: TGTGCCAGCAGCACCACCCGACAGGTAGCCAATGAGCAGTTCTTC. It is translated as CASSTTRQVANEQFF.

The chain couples TRBV7-2 to TRBJ1-2; TRBD1 agrees at 8 bases. Looked up from germline, CDR1 is SGHTA and CDR2 is FQGNSA. The CDR3 runs 18 residues. V was pared by 6 bases and J by 3 bases, with 18 bases of the junction left unmatched. DNA of the CDR3: TGTGCCAGCAGATTTGCGGACGATACAGGGGGGCTGGACTATGGCTACACCTTC. This codes for CASRFADDTGGLDYGYTF. Based on the CDR3 plus reference TRBV7-2 and TRBJ1-2, the full variable domain is GAGVSQSPSNKVTEKGKDVELRCDPISGHTALYWYRQSLGQGLEFLIYFQGNSAPDKSGLPSDRFSAERTGGSVSTLTIQRTQQEDSAVYLCASRFADDTGGLDYGYTFGSGTRLTVV.

This clonotype was counted between two and nine times. This chain links TRBV12-3 or TRBV12-4 with TRBJ2-1; the match to TRBD2 covers 13 bases. This CDR3 has 17 residues. V lost 0 bases, J lost 3 bases, and 2 bases stayed unmatched. CDR3 in amino acids: CASSLARLAGGYNEQFF. CDR3 in DNA: TGTGCCAGCAGTTTAGCGCGACTAGCGGGAGGCTACAATGAGCAGTTCTTC.

This chain links TRBV30 with TRBJ1-4; D might be TRBD1 (6 bases). Germline V gives CDR1 GTSNPN, CDR2 SVGIG (reference sequence). Trimming cost V 4 bases and J 7 bases, with 13 bases left between them. The CDR3 totals 13 residues. DNA of the CDR3: TGTGCCTGGAACAGGGCAATGGCTGAAAAACTGTTTTTT. Its protein product is CAWNRAMAEKLFF.

This chain connects TRBV2 to TRBJ2-6; the D is unclear. V lost 6 bases and J lost 4, with 10 bases in between. Germline V CDR1 and CDR2: SNHLY, FYNNEI. The CDR3 runs to 14 residues. The CDR3 reads CASSGLSGANVLTF. The CDR3 DNA reads TGTGCCAGCAGCGGCCTGTCCGGGGCCAACGTCCTGACTTTC.

The rearrangement links TRBV19 to TRBJ1-5; 8 positions match TRBD1. The CDR3 runs to 17 residues. Germline values: CDR1 LNHDA, CDR2 SQIVND (reference sequence). With V trimmed by 6 bases and J by 1 base, 11 bases remained unmatched. The CDR3 spells CASRPGTGIISNQPQHF. DNA for the CDR3: TGTGCCAGTAGACCGGGGACAGGAATAATAAGCAATCAGCCCCAGCATTTT.

The rearrangement uses TRBV9 and TRBJ1-4; D is perhaps TRBD1 (6 bases). CDR1 is SGDLS, CDR2 YYNGEE, per germline. Trimming left V 3 bases short and J 3 bases short, with 12 bases between. This CDR3 is 15 amino acids long. DNA for the CDR3: TGTGCCAGCAGCGCAGGGGTCCAGGCTAATGAAAAACTGTTTTTT. It yields the protein CASSAGVQANEKLFF.

The chain employs TRBV4-3 and TRBJ1-2, with D perhaps matching TRBD1 (6 bases). V shed 0 bases and J shed 4 bases, with 15 bases lying between them. Germline V gene data show CDR1 as LGHNA and CDR2 as YSLEER. The CDR3 loop spans 16 amino acids. The CDR3 spells CASSQDHRASGYGYTF. CDR3 DNA: TGCGCCAGCAGCCAAGACCACAGGGCTTCGGGCTATGGCTACACCTTC.